This T cell receptor (beta chain) was documented in a study of T-cell memory formation after mild COVID-19. Study-level findings and limits: Some SARS-CoV-2-responding clones were already detected in memory before infection. Shrinking CD4+ clones were chiefly CM and EM; CD8+ ones were chiefly EMRA.

V gave up 4 bases and J gave up 7 bases; unmatched junction bases: 7. Germline V gene data show CDR1 as SGHTA and CDR2 as FQGNSA. The CDR3 spans 16 residues. With respect to this clonotype: Its antigen is still unknown.

Using constant-segment primers, 5'RACE produced TCR alpha and TCR beta cDNA libraries carrying sample barcodes and UMIs. Each CDR3 protein gets one entry after TCRdb re-called the 5' RACE reads with MiXCR. This table has roughly 50,000 distinct CDR3 sequences, over 9% appearing once. The source material was PBMCs or a T cell subset sorted from them (not recorded which). The sequence was obtained from a man younger than 30 who had mild COVID-19 (a few samples of this study predate the infection). Cell type and time point are not known. The genes are TRBV7-2 and TRBJ2-1, with TRBD2 identical over 13 bases. CDR3 in amino acids: CASSSTSGGFYNEQFF. The CDR3 region has the DNA TGTGCCAGCAGCTCGACTAGCGGGGGGTTCTATAATGAGCAGTTCTTC.